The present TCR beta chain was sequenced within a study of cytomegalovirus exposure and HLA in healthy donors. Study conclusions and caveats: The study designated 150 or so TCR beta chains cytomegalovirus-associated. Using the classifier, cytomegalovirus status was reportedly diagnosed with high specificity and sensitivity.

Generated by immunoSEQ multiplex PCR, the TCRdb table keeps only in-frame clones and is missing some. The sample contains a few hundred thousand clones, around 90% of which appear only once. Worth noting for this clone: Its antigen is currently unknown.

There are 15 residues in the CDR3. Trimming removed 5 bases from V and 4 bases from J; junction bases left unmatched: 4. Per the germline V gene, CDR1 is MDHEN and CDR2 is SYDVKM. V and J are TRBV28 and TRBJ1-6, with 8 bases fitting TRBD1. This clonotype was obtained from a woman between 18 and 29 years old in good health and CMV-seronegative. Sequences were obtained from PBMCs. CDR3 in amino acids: CASSDGTGYNSPLHF. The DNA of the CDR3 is TGTGCCAGCAGTGACGGGACAGGATATAATTCACCCCTCCACTTT.